The clone carrying this TCR beta chain was seen a handful of times. Its antigen is undetermined. The source of the sample is a study of T cell repertoires in cytomegalovirus infection. The germline CDR1 and CDR2 sequences are SNHLY and FYNNEI. CDR3 size: 14 residues. V was clipped by 2 bases and J by 4 bases, with 9 bases between them. TCRdb analysed the reads with MiXCR anew, one entry per CDR3 protein. The sample yields roughly 180,000 distinct CDR3 sequences, 20% to 25% seen once. Here the sequenced sample was CD8+ T cells from cultured PBMCs, taken from culture after CMV antigen stimulation. The J gene is TRBJ1-5, the V gene TRBV2, with D possibly TRBD1 on 6 matching bases. The TCR comes from a human donor in good health (CMV status not recorded). Some clones in this sample may be carry-over from other donors' samples. CDR3 in DNA: TGTGCCAGCAGTGAAAACCAGGGGAATCAGCCCCAGCATTTT. This sequence encodes CASSENQGNQPQHF.